This is a list of T cell receptor beta chains from one sample in a study of cytomegalovirus exposure and HLA in healthy donors. Clones were sequenced by immunoSEQ multiplex PCR, and TCRdb holds only the in-frame ones, with some missing. The data show about 110,000 clones, approximately 96% seen once. The sequencing input was PBMCs. Receptor source: a woman between 18 and 29 years old in good health and CMV-seronegative. Each CDR3 is given with its conserved first and last residue. The order of the fields is V gene, D gene, clone size, J gene, CDR3 DNA, CDR3 protein. The D gene is left open where the match is weak. Only part of the rows carry a size: once, few, many, or a class if the clone is expanded.

>TRBV5-4|-|-|TRBJ2-1
TGTGCCAGCAGCTTCCCCCTAACAGGTTACAATGAGCAGTTCTTC
CASSFPLTGYNEQFF
>TRBV4-1|-|-|TRBJ1-1
TGCGCCAGCAGCCAAGTGGCAGGGAACACTGAAGCTTTCTTT
CASSQVAGNTEAFF
>TRBV27|-|-|TRBJ2-5
TGTGCCAGCAGTCCCCAACCCACAGGGAAAATATCGGAGACCCAGTACTTC
CASSPQPTGKISETQYF
>TRBV19|-|-|TRBJ2-6
TGTGCCAGTAGTATCGAAGGGGGATCTGGGGCCAACGTCCTGACTTTC
CASSIEGGSGANVLTF
>TRBV6-1|-|-|TRBJ2-3
TGTGCCAGCAGTGAAGGCTTAACCAGCGCAGATACGCAGTATTTT
CASSEGLTSADTQYF
>TRBV19|-|-|TRBJ1-4
TGTGCCAGTAGTATAGGATTTGGGCAGGGCAAAGGAGAAAAACTGTTTTTT
CASSIGFGQGKGEKLFF
>TRBV6-6|-|-|TRBJ2-1
TGTGCCAGCAGCCTCTCTACTGAGCAGTTCTTC
CASSLSTEQFF
>TRBV11-1|TRBD2|-|TRBJ2-3
TGTGCCAGCAGCCAGGGACTAGCGGGGATCACAGATACGCAGTATTTT
CASSQGLAGITDTQYF
>TRBV2|-|-|TRBJ1-2
TGTGCCAGCAGGATGGACTTGAATGGCTACACCTTC
CASRMDLNGYTF
>TRBV7-9|-|-|TRBJ2-1
TGTGCCAGCAGCTTAACTCCTAATGAGCAGTTCTTC
CASSLTPNEQFF
>TRBV7-8|TRBD1|-|TRBJ1-2
TGTGCCAGCAGCTTGGGGACAGGGCTTTACGGCTACACCTTC
CASSLGTGLYGYTF
>TRBV2|TRBD2|-|TRBJ2-1
TGTGCCAGCAGTGGGACTAGCGGGGGACCCCAGTATGGAGAGCAGTTCTTC
CASSGTSGGPQYGEQFF
>TRBV4-3|-|-|TRBJ1-2
TGCGCCAGCAGCAAAAACAGGGATCTTCACTATGGCTACACCTTC
CASSKNRDLHYGYTF
>TRBV30|-|-|TRBJ1-5
TGTGCCTGGAGTTTGGGGGGGAATCAGCCCCAGCATTTT
CAWSLGGNQPQHF
>TRBV28|-|-|TRBJ2-7
TGTGCCAGCAGTTTCTTCCACGAGCAGTACTTC
CASSFFHEQYF
>TRBV4-2|TRBD1|-|TRBJ1-1
TGTGCCAGCAGCCAAGGGACAGGATGGACTGAAGCTTTCTTT
CASSQGTGWTEAFF
>TRBV6-5|-|-|TRBJ1-2
TGTGCCAGCAGGAAACAGGGTCGGGACTATGGCTACACCTTC
CASRKQGRDYGYTF
>TRBV10-1|TRBD2|-|TRBJ2-1
TGCGCCAGCGGGACTAGCGGGGGGACCTACTACAATGAGCAGTTCTTC
CASGTSGGTYYNEQFF
>TRBV4-1|-|-|TRBJ2-3
TGCGCCAGCAGCCAAAGCCAGGGTGAGGTCACAGATACGCAGTATTTT
CASSQSQGEVTDTQYF
>TRBV7-3|-|-|TRBJ1-5
TGTGCCAGCAGCCCGTGGCTGGGCCAGCCCCAGCATTTT
CASSPWLGQPQHF
>TRBV9|TRBD2|-|TRBJ2-5
TGTGCCAGCAGCGTCGGTAGCGGGGGGTGGGAGACCCAGTACTTC
CASSVGSGGWETQYF
>TRBV9|-|once|TRBJ2-7
TGTGCCAGCAGCGGAGACAGTACCTACGAGCAGTACTTC
CASSGDSTYEQYF
>TRBV2|TRBD2|-|TRBJ2-2
TGTGCCAGCATTCGCGGGACTACTGACACCGGGGAGCTGTTTTTT
CASIRGTTDTGELFF
>TRBV6-1|TRBD1|-|TRBJ1-1
TGTGCCAGCAGTGAGAGACAGGGGGCTACTGAAGCTTTCTTT
CASSERQGATEAFF
>TRBV2|-|-|TRBJ2-1
TGTGCCAGCAGCGAACAACAGGGCCCCCGCAATGAGCAGTTCTTC
CASSEQQGPRNEQFF
>TRBV6-5|TRBD1|-|TRBJ1-5
TGTGCCAGCAGTTACGGGACAGGGCACGATCAGCCCCAGCATTTT
CASSYGTGHDQPQHF
>TRBV7-3|-|-|TRBJ2-1
TGTGCCAGCAGCTTGGACAGCTCCTCCTACAATGAGCAGTTCTTC
CASSLDSSSYNEQFF
>TRBV6-5|-|-|TRBJ1-4
TGTGCCAGCAGACCAGCAGGGGCGTGGGGAGAAAAACTGTTTTTT
CASRPAGAWGEKLFF
>TRBV6-1|TRBD1|-|TRBJ2-2
TGTGCCAGCTGGTTAGGGACAGGGGGCACCGGGGAGCTGTTTTTT
CASWLGTGGTGELFF
>TRBV6-6|TRBD1|-|TRBJ1-2
TGTGCCAGCACCAACCCCGGGACAGGCAGAAACTACACCTTC
CASTNPGTGRNYTF
>TRBV18|TRBD1|-|TRBJ2-3
TGTGCCAGCTCACCGAACAGGGGTTACACAGATACGCAGTATTTT
CASSPNRGYTDTQYF
>TRBV9|TRBD2|-|TRBJ2-7
TGTGCCAGCAGCGCGGGACTAGCGGGGGTTGTCGAGCAGTACTTC
CASSAGLAGVVEQYF
>TRBV5-4|TRBD2|-|TRBJ2-1
TGTGCCAGCAGCTTTTGGGGGGCGGGGGGCCGAGAGCAGTTCTTC
CASSFWGAGGREQFF
>TRBV7-2|TRBD1|-|TRBJ2-5
TGTGCCAGCAGCTTAGCCGGGACAGGACTGCAAGAGACCCAGTACTTC
CASSLAGTGLQETQYF
>TRBV6-5|-|once|TRBJ1-6
TGTGCCAGCAGCTCAGGACAGTATTATTCACCCCTCCACTTT
CASSSGQYYSPLHF
>TRBV13|TRBD1|-|TRBJ1-6
TGTGCCAGCAGCCTCCGGACAGGAACTAACTATAATTCACCCCTCCACTTT
CASSLRTGTNYNSPLHF
>TRBV11-2|-|-|TRBJ2-3
TGTGCCAGCAGCTTGACTGCGGATACGCAGTATTTT
CASSLTADTQYF
>TRBV6-5|-|-|TRBJ1-6
TGTGCCAGCAGTTACTTCGGAGATTCACCCCTCCACTTT
CASSYFGDSPLHF
>TRBV10-3|-|-|TRBJ2-1
TGTGCCATCAGGGCAGGGTCCGACCTTTACAATGAGCAGTTCTTC
CAIRAGSDLYNEQFF
>TRBV7-8|-|-|TRBJ1-6
TGTGCCAGCAGCAAGAGGCAGAATAATTCACCCCTCCACTTT
CASSKRQNNSPLHF
>TRBV7-2|TRBD2|-|TRBJ2-7
TGTGCCAGCAGCTTATTGAGCGGGGGGGCGAGGGAGCAGTACTTC
CASSLLSGGAREQYF
>TRBV28|TRBD1|-|TRBJ1-2
TGTGCCACCATCAGACAGGGGGCGCGGAGATCCTATGGCTACACCTTC
CATIRQGARRSYGYTF
>TRBV5-1|-|-|TRBJ1-6
TGCGCCAGTCGGCTTGGGGGGTTTGACTATAGTTCACCCCTCCACTTT
CASRLGGFDYSSPLHF
>TRBV6-5|TRBD1|-|TRBJ2-1
TGTGCCAGCAGTTCCCGGGACAGGCCCTACAATGAGCAGTTCTTC
CASSSRDRPYNEQFF
>TRBV7-6|TRBD2|-|TRBJ2-1
TGTGCCAGCAGCTTAGGGTCCCCAACTAGCGGGGGGGCCTTATTCCACCACAATGAGCAGTTCTTC
CASSLGSPTSGGALFHHNEQFF
>TRBV4-2|-|-|TRBJ1-5
TGTGCCAGCAGCCAAGATTGGGGAGGAAGCAATCAGCCCCAGCATTTT
CASSQDWGGSNQPQHF
>TRBV7-9|TRBD1|-|TRBJ1-6
TGTGCCAGCAGCGCGGGACAGGGGGTGATCAATTCACCCCTCCACTTT
CASSAGQGVINSPLHF
>TRBV4-1|-|-|TRBJ1-4
TGCGCCAGCAGCCAAGGCTCTACCGGTGAACTGTTTTTT
CASSQGSTGELFF